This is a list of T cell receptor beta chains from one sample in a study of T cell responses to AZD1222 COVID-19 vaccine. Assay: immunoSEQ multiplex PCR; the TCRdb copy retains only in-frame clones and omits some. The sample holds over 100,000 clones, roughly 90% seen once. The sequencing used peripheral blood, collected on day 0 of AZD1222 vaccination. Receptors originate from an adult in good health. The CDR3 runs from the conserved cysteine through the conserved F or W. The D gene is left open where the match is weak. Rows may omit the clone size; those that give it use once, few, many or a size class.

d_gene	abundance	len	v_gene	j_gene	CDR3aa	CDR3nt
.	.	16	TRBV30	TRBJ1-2	CAWRSWGMSGNYGYTF	TGTGCCTGGAGAAGTTGGGGGATGTCGGGCAACTATGGCTACACCTTC
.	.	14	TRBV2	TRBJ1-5	CASSEWDSNQPQHF	TGTGCCAGCAGTGAATGGGACTCGAATCAGCCCCAGCATTTT
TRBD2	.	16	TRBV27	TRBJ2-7	CASSLDAGLASYEQYF	TGTGCCAGCAGTTTAGATGCGGGACTAGCGTCCTACGAGCAGTACTTC
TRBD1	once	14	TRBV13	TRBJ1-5	CASSKGQSIQPQHF	TGTGCCAGCAGCAAGGGACAGTCGATTCAGCCCCAGCATTTT
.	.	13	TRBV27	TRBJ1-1	CASSFTGRTEAFF	TGTGCCAGCAGTTTCACAGGGAGGACTGAAGCTTTCTTT
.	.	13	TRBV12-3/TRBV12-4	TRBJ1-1	CASSPPRNTEAFF	TGTGCCAGCAGCCCCCCAAGGAACACTGAAGCTTTCTTT
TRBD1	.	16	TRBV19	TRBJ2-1	CASSIRGQGARDEQFF	TGTGCCAGTAGTATAAGGGGACAGGGGGCAAGGGATGAGCAGTTCTTC
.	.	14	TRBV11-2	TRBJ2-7	CASSLDFMDGEQYF	TGTGCCAGCAGCTTAGATTTCATGGACGGCGAGCAGTACTTC
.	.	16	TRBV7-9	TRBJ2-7	CASSTPRGESSYEQYF	TGTGCCAGCAGCACCCCTAGAGGGGAGAGCTCCTACGAGCAGTACTTC
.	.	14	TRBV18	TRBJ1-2	CASSPEGFGYGYTF	TGTGCCAGCTCACCTGAAGGATTTGGGTATGGCTACACCTTC
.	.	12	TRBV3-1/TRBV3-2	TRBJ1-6	CASSPREGPLHF	TGTGCCAGCAGCCCCAGGGAAGGGCCCCTCCACTTT
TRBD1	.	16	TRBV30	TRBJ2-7	CAWSPGQGWTGDEQYF	TGTGCCTGGAGTCCGGGACAGGGGTGGACTGGGGACGAGCAGTACTTC
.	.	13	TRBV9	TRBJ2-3	CASKGGLADTQYF	TGTGCCAGCAAGGGAGGTTTGGCAGATACGCAGTATTTT
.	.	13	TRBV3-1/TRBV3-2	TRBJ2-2	CASMTPNTGELFF	TGTGCCAGCATGACTCCCAACACCGGGGAGCTGTTTTTT
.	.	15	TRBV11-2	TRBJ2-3	CASSLGQVYTDTQYF	TGTGCCAGCAGCTTAGGACAGGTTTACACAGATACGCAGTATTTT
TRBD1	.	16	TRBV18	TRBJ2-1	CASSQANRGLFNEQFF	TGTGCCAGCTCGCAGGCGAACAGGGGGCTTTTCAATGAGCAGTTCTTC
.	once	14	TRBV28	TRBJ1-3	CASSFMGAGNTIYF	TGTGCCAGCAGTTTCATGGGGGCTGGAAACACCATATATTTT
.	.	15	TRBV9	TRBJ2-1	CASSALGDSYNEQFF	TGTGCCAGCAGCGCCCTCGGGGATTCCTACAATGAGCAGTTCTTC
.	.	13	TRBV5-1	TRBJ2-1	CASSLLADNEQFF	TGCGCCAGCAGCCTTCTCGCGGACAATGAGCAGTTCTTC
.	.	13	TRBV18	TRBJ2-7	CASSPDSKGEQYF	TGTGCCAGCTCACCAGATAGTAAGGGAGAGCAGTACTTC
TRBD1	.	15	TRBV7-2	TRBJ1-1	CASSQKQGRFTEAFF	TGTGCCAGCAGTCAAAAACAGGGGCGGTTTACTGAAGCTTTCTTT
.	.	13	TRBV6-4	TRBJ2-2	CASSAPVSGELFF	TGTGCCAGCAGTGCCCCAGTGTCCGGGGAGCTGTTTTTT
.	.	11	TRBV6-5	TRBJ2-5	CASSLQETQYF	TGTGCCAGCAGCTTACAAGAGACCCAGTACTTC
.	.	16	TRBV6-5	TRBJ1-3	CASSYGGGHSGNTIYF	TGTGCCAGCAGTTACGGGGGGGGCCACTCTGGAAACACCATATATTTT
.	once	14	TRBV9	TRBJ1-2	CASSVEVGDYGYTF	TGTGCCAGCAGCGTAGAGGTAGGGGACTATGGCTACACCTTC
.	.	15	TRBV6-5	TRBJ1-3	CASSYSQGKGNTIYF	TGTGCCAGCAGTTACTCACAGGGAAAGGGGAACACCATATATTTT
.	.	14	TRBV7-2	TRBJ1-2	CASSRDGDLYGYTF	TGTGCCAGCAGTCGGGACGGGGACCTTTATGGCTACACCTTC
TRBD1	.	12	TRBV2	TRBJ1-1	CASIDRGLEAFF	TGTGCCAGCATTGACAGGGGGCTAGAAGCTTTCTTT
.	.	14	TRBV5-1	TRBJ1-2	CASSLESVGGGYTF	TGCGCCAGCAGCTTGGAATCAGTAGGGGGTGGCTACACCTTC
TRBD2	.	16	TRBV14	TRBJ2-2	CASKPGLGVLTGELFF	TGTGCCAGCAAACCGGGACTAGGAGTTTTGACCGGGGAGCTGTTTTTT
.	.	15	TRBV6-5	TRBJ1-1	CASSYTTGVNTEAFF	TGTGCCAGCAGTTACACAACAGGAGTGAACACTGAAGCTTTCTTT
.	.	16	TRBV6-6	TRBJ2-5	CASSYSPYPPGETQYF	TGTGCCAGCAGTTACTCGCCCTACCCTCCGGGGGAGACCCAGTACTTC
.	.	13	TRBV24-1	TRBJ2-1	CATSDFGGNEQFF	TGTGCCACCAGTGATTTTGGGGGGAATGAGCAGTTCTTC
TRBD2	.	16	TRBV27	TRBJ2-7	CASSPHLADFSYEQYF	TGTGCCAGCAGTCCCCATCTAGCGGACTTCTCCTACGAGCAGTACTTC
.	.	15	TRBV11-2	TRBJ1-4	CASSLIGSTNEKLFF	TGTGCCAGCAGCTTAATCGGGTCAACTAATGAAAAACTGTTTTTT
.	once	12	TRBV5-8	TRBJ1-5	CASSLGSQPQHF	TGTGCCAGCAGCTTGGGTTCGCAGCCCCAGCATTTT
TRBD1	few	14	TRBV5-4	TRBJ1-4	CATAGGTGVEKLFF	TGTGCCACCGCCGGTGGGACAGGGGTAGAAAAACTGTTTTTT
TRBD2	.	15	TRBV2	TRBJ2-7	CASSEGSGGAYEQYF	TGTGCCAGCAGTGAAGGGAGCGGGGGGGCTTACGAGCAGTACTTC
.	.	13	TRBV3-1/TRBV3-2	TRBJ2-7	CASSPGWGYEQYF	TGTGCCAGCAGCCCGGGGTGGGGTTACGAGCAGTACTTC
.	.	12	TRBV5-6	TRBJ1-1	CASSLDGARAFF	TGTGCCAGCAGCTTGGATGGGGCAAGGGCTTTCTTT
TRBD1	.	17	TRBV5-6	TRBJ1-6	CASSRKTGTIYNSPLHF	TGTGCCAGCAGCCGAAAGACAGGGACGATCTATAATTCACCCCTCCACTTT
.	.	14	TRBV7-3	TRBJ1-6	CASSLYKSGSPLHF	TGTGCCAGCAGCTTATATAAGTCAGGTTCACCCCTCCACTTT
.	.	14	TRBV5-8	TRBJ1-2	CASRRTATGYGYTF	TGTGCCAGCAGAAGGACGGCGACGGGCTATGGCTACACCTTC
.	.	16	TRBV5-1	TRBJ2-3	CASSLAGSGLVDTQYF	TGCGCCAGCAGCTTGGCCGGTTCGGGTTTAGTAGATACGCAGTATTTT
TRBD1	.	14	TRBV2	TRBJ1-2	CASRPRTGLYGYTF	TGTGCCAGCAGACCAAGGACAGGTCTCTATGGCTACACCTTC
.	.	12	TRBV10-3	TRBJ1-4	CAISWGGGKLFF	TGTGCCATCAGCTGGGGCGGGGGGAAACTGTTTTTT
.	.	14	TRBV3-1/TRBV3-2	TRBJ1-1	CASSRLVGVTEAFF	TGTGCCAGCAGTCGCCTGGTCGGCGTCACTGAAGCTTTCTTT
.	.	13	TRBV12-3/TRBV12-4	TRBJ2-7	CATKLGAGYEQYF	TGTGCCACCAAACTGGGTGCAGGCTACGAGCAGTACTTC
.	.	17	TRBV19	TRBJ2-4	CASSIEAYLGTKNIQYF	TGTGCCAGTAGTATAGAAGCCTACCTAGGGACCAAAAACATTCAGTACTTC
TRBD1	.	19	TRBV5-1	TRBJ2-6	CASSRNRDRVLAGANVLTF	TGCGCCAGCAGCAGAAACCGGGACAGGGTTTTGGCTGGGGCCAACGTCCTGACTTTC